These 16 T cell receptor beta chains were all obtained from the same sample, sequenced in a study of T-cell memory formation after mild COVID-19 (dated by TCRdb to the early 2020s). Receptor amplification or capture employed 5' RACE. These reads were obtained on an Illumina NovaSeq 6000. TCRdb reanalyzed the raw reads on its own, using fastp at Q25 for trimming and MiXCR for clone calling, and kept in-frame beta chains. Rows with one shared CDR3 protein collapse into an entry with the most common genes and DNA. This sample holds about 290,000 distinct CDR3 sequences; 15% to 20% were observed only once. The leading ten clones occupy roughly 23% of the sample. Sequenced material: PBMCs or a T cell subset sorted from them (not recorded which). The origin of the receptors is a man younger than 35 who had mild COVID-19 (a few samples of this study predate the infection). The sample titles of this study are shuffled in the database, so cell type and time point are left out; the donor was told from shared clones.

The rearrangement joins TRBV5-1 to TRBJ1-2; TRBD1 might be the D (5 bases). CDR1 and CDR2 (germline): SGHRS, YFSETQ. Deletions cut 1 base from V and 6 bases from J, with 10 bases between. The CDR3 extends over 13 amino acids. The DNA of the CDR3 is TGCGCCAGCAGCTTGCGACAGAGGAATGGCTACACCTTC. It yields the protein CASSLRQRNGYTF.

The rearrangement uses TRBV7-2 and TRBJ1-5; weak D call: TRBD1 (5 bases). The CDR3 has 15 amino acids. V was cut by 1 base and J by 7 bases, with 14 bases left in between. CDR1 and CDR2 (germline): SGHTA, FQGNSA. CDR3 loop: CASSLGGWVGQPQHF. The DNA for the CDR3 is TGTGCCAGCAGCTTAGGGGGCTGGGTCGGACAGCCCCAGCATTTT.

This clonotype ranks as medium-sized. The chain employs TRBV4-1 and TRBJ1-2; 8 bases are shared with TRBD1. The V and J ends lost 4 bases and 8 bases, in that order; junction bases with no gene match: 6. Germline CDR1 reads MGHRA; CDR2 reads YSYEKL. This CDR3 region has 13 residues. CDR3 in DNA: TGCGCCAGCAGCCGCGACAGGGGTGACGGCTACACCTTC. Its protein product is CASSRDRGDGYTF.

This clonotype was seen more than once but under ten times. This chain connects TRBV3-1 to TRBJ2-5; D gene unclear. Trimming removed 6 bases at V and 4 bases at J, with 9 bases between. CDR3 length: 12 residues. The germline V gene encodes CDR1 LGHDT and CDR2 YNNKEL (reference sequence). The CDR3: CASRSPGETQYF. The CDR3 bases are TGTGCCAGCAGATCCCCCGGAGAGACCCAGTACTTC.

This chain uses TRBV29-1 with TRBJ2-5; 7 nucleotides align to TRBD2. Germline loops: CDR1 SQVTM, CDR2 ANQGSEA. V was pared by 4 bases and J by 1 base, with 6 bases of the junction left unmatched. The CDR3 has 14 residues. CDR3 residues: CSVGLASGQETQYF. Written as DNA, the CDR3 is TGCAGCGTTGGGTTGGCTAGCGGCCAAGAGACCCAGTACTTC.

A few counts support this clonotype. The chain recombines TRBV10-3 with TRBJ2-3; the D is unclear. Trimming removed 4 bases from V and 2 bases from J, with 10 bases in between. Germline CDR1 is ENHRY and CDR2 is SYGVKD. The CDR3 consists of 14 residues. CDR3 nucleotides: TGTGCCATCAGTGGAGGCAAGTACACAGATACGCAGTATTTT. Translated, it gives CAISGGKYTDTQYF.

The chain joins TRBV7-9 to TRBJ2-7; tentatively, D is TRBD2 (6 bases). The CDR3 is 12 amino acids. The germline V and J ends were trimmed by 2 bases and 10 bases, with 12 bases remaining between them. Germline values: CDR1 SEHNR, CDR2 FQNEAQ (reference sequence). The CDR3 is CASSLSPGDQYF. In nucleotides, the CDR3 is TGTGCCAGCAGCTTAAGTCCGGGGGATCAGTACTTC.

This clonotype was counted only a few times. The genes are TRBV4-1 and TRBJ2-5; 9 nucleotides align to TRBD2. J was trimmed by 4 bases and V by 4 bases; bases with no gene match: 13. From germline, CDR1 is MGHRA and CDR2 YSYEKL. CDR3 size: 17 residues. The CDR3 reads CASSPRGEAGGRETQYF. CDR3 nucleotide sequence: TGCGCCAGCAGCCCACGCGGGGAGGCGGGGGGGCGAGAGACCCAGTACTTC.

J is TRBJ2-1 and V is TRBV5-1; TRBD2 is a possible D gene (5 bases). Germline V CDR1 and CDR2: SGHRS, YFSETQ. This CDR3 contains 16 residues. Trimming took 3 bases from V and 8 from J, leaving 21 bases between them. CDR3 sequence (DNA): TGCGCCAGCAGCTCCCCTTTCGGAGGTCTGGGCGATGAGCAGTTCTTC. Translating it yields CASSSPFGGLGDEQFF. Supplemented by reference TRBV5-1 and TRBJ2-1, the full variable domain reads KAGVTQTPRYLIKTRGQQVTLSCSPISGHRSVSWYQQTPGQGLQFLFEYFSETQRNKGNFPGRFSGRQFSNSRSEMNVSTLELGDSALYLCASSSPFGGLGDEQFFGPGTRLTVL.

CDR3 nucleotide sequence: TGCGCCAGCAGCTCGGGACTAGCGGGGGGCTCCTCCCCGCGAGTCAATGAGCAGTTCTTC. This sequence encodes CASSSGLAGGSSPRVNEQFF. The genes are TRBV5-1 and TRBJ2-1, with TRBD2 identical over 15 bases. The CDR3 extends over 20 amino acids. Trimming removed 3 bases from V and 6 bases from J; junction bases left unmatched: 16. The germline V gene has CDR1 SGHRS and CDR2 YFSETQ. Based on the CDR3 plus reference TRBV5-1 and TRBJ2-1, the full variable domain is KAGVTQTPRYLIKTRGQQVTLSCSPISGHRSVSWYQQTPGQGLQFLFEYFSETQRNKGNFPGRFSGRQFSNSRSEMNVSTLELGDSALYLCASSSGLAGGSSPRVNEQFFGPGTRLTVL.

In its sample, this clonotype was seen a few times. The chain combines TRBV11-2 with TRBJ2-5; TRBD1 matches at 7 bases. Germline loops: CDR1 SGHAT, CDR2 FQNNGV. The CDR3 length is 13 residues. V lost 4 bases, J lost 9 bases, and 8 bases stayed unmatched. The CDR3 sequence is CASSYPPQGAQYF. In DNA form, the CDR3 reads TGTGCCAGCAGCTATCCGCCGCAGGGGGCCCAGTACTTC.

This clonotype has at least ten counts. V gene TRBV20-1 combines with J gene TRBJ2-1; 12 bases match TRBD2. The germline V gene has CDR1 DFQATT and CDR2 SNEGSKA (reference sequence). V gave up 6 bases and J gave up 9 bases; unmatched junction bases: 12. This CDR3 region has 15 residues. The CDR3: CSASQLAGGNTEQFF. CDR3 nucleotide sequence: TGCAGTGCGTCGCAACTAGCGGGGGGTAACACTGAGCAGTTCTTC.

In its sample, this clonotype was seen many times. The chain combines TRBV20-1 with TRBJ2-5; 7 positions agree with TRBD1. CDR3 length: 11 residues. The ends lost 6 bases at V and 5 bases at J; junction bases unmatched: 3. Germline V lookup: CDR1 DFQATT, CDR2 SNEGSKA (reference sequence). CDR3 bases: TGCAGTGCAATCAGGGGGGAGACCCAGTACTTC. Protein sequence: CSAIRGETQYF.

This clonotype was picked up many times. V is TRBV12-3 or TRBV12-4 and J is TRBJ2-7; 9 nucleotides agree with TRBD1. This CDR3 is built from 14 residues. With V trimmed by 5 bases and J by 4 bases, 6 bases remained unmatched. In DNA form, the CDR3 reads TGTGCCAGCAGTGCCGGGACAGGGCTTTACGAGCAGTACTTC. Protein sequence: CASSAGTGLYEQYF.

The chain carries TRBV20-1 and TRBJ1-2; D may be TRBD1 (6 bases). V lost 6 bases to trimming and J lost 3 bases, with 17 bases between them. Per the germline V gene, CDR1 is DFQATT and CDR2 is SNEGSKA (reference sequence). The CDR3 loop spans 14 amino acids. The CDR3 is CSAIPSGGHYGYTF. CDR3 coding DNA: TGCAGTGCCATCCCTTCGGGGGGCCACTATGGCTACACCTTC.

This chain links TRBV12-3 or TRBV12-4 with TRBJ1-4, with D unclear. V was clipped by 1 base and J by 8 bases, with 5 bases between them. The CDR3 has 12 amino acids. CDR3 DNA sequence: TGTGCCAGCAGTTTAGGGGAGGAAAAACTGTTTTTT. This sequence encodes CASSLGEEKLFF.